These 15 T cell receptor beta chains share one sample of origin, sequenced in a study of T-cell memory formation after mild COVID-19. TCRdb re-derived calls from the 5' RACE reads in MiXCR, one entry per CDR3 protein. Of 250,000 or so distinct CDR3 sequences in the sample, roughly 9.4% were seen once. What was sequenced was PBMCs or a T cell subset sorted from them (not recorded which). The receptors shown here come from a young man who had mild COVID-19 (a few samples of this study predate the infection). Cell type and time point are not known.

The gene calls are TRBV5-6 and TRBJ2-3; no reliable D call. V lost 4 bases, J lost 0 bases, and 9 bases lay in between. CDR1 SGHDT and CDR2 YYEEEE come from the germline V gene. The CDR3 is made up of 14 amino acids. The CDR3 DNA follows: TGTGCCAGCAGCATACTGCTTAGCACAGATACGCAGTATTTT. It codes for CASSILLSTDTQYF. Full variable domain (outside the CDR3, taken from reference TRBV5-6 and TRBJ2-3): DAGVTQSPTHLIKTRGQQVTLRCSPKSGHDTVSWYQQALGQGPQFIFQYYEEEERQRGNFPDRFSGHQFPNYSSELNVNALLLGDSALYLCASSILLSTDTQYFGPGTRLTVL.

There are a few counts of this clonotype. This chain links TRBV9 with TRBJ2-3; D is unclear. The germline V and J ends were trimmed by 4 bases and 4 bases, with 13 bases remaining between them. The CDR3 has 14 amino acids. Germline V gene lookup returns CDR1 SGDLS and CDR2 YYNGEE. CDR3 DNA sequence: TGTGCCAGCAGCCCTAACACGTTAGCAGATACGCAGTATTTT. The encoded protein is CASSPNTLADTQYF.

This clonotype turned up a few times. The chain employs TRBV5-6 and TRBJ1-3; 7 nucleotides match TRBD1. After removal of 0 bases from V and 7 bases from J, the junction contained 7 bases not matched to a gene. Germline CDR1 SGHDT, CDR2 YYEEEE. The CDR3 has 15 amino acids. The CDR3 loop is CASSLEGQSVNTIYF. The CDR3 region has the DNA TGTGCCAGCAGCTTGGAGGGACAGTCGGTGAACACCATATATTTT.

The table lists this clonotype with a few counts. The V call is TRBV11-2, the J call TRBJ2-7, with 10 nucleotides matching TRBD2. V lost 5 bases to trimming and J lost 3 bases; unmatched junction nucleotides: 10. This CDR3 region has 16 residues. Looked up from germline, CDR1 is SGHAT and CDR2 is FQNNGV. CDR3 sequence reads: CASSPTLAGGLYEQYF. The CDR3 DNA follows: TGTGCCAGCAGCCCCACTTTAGCGGGGGGACTCTACGAGCAGTACTTC.

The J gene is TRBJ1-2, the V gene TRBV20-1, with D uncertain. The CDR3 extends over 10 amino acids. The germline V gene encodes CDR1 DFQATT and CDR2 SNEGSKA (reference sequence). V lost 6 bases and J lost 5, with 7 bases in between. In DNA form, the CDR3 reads TGCAGTGCCTTAGATTATGGCTACACCTTC. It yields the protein CSALDYGYTF.

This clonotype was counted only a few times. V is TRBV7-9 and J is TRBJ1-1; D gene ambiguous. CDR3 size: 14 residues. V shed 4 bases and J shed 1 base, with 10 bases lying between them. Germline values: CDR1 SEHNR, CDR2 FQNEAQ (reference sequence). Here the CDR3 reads CASSSDPKNTEAFF. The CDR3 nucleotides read TGTGCCAGCAGCTCGGACCCAAAGAACACTGAAGCTTTCTTT.

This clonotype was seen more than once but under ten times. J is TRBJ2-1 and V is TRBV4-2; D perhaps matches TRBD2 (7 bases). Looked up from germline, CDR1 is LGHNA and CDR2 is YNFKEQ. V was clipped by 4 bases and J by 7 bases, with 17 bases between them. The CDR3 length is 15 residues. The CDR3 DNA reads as TGTGCCAGCAGCCTCGTGGGGGGGCGGGAGAATGAGCAGTTCTTC. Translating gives CASSLVGGRENEQFF.

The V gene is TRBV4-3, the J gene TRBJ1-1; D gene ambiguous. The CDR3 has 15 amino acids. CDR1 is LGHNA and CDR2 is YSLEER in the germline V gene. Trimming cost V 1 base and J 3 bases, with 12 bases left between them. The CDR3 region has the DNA TGCGCCAGCAGCCAAGGGCCGAGAATGGACACTGAAGCTTTCTTT. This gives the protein CASSQGPRMDTEAFF.

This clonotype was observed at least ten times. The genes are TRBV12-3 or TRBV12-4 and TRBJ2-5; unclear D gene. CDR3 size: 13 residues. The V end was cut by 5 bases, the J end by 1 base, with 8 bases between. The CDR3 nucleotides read TGTGCCAGCAGTGCCGCTGGCCAAGAGACCCAGTACTTC. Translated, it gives CASSAAGQETQYF.

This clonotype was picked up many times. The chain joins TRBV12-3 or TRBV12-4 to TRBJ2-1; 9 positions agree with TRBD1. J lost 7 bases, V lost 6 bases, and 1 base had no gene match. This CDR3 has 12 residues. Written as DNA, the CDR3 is TGTGCCAGCAGCGGACAGGGGAATGAGCAGTTCTTC. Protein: CASSGQGNEQFF.

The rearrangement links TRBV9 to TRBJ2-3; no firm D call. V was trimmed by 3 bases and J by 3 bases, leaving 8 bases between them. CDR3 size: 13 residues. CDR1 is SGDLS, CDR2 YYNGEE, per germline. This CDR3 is CASSAARTDTQYF. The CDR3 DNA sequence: TGTGCCAGCAGCGCCGCACGTACAGATACGCAGTATTTT.

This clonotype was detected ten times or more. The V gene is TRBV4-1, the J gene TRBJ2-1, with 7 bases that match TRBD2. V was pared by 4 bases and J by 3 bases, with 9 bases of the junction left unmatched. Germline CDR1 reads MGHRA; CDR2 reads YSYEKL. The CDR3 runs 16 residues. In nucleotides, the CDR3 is TGCGCCAGCAGCCGCCAAATAGGGACTAACTACAATGAGCAGTTCTTC. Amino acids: CASSRQIGTNYNEQFF.

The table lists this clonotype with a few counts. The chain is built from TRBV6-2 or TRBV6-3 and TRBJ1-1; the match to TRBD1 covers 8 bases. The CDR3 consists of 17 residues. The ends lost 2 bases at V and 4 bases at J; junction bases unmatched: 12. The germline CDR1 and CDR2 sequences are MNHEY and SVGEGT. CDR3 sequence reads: CASSYPRTGRKSTEAFF. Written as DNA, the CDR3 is TGTGCCAGCAGTTACCCTAGGACAGGGAGGAAGAGCACTGAAGCTTTCTTT.

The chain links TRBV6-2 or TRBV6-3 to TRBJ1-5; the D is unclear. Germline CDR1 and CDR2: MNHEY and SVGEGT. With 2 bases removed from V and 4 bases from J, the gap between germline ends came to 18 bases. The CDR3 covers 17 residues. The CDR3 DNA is TGTGCCAGCAGTTACCCGCCTCGGGAGGGAGGGAATCAGCCCCAGCATTTT. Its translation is CASSYPPREGGNQPQHF.

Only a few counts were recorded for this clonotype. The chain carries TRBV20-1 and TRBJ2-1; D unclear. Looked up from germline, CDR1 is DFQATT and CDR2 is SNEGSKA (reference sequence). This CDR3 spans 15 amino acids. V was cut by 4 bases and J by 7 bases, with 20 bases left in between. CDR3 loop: CSATAPALVMNEQFF. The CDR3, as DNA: TGCAGTGCTACAGCCCCCGCTCTTGTTATGAATGAGCAGTTCTTC.